A selection of T cell receptor beta chains follows, all from one sample in a study of beta chain features in type 1 diabetes. The table came from immunoSEQ multiplex PCR; TCRdb's copy has only in-frame clones and leaves some out. The sample contains about 650,000 clones, roughly 12% of which appear only once. Sequencing was performed on naive CD4+ T cells from blood. Receptors were obtained from a man in his thirties or forties with type 1 diabetes. Both conserved end residues are part of each CDR3. A D gene is named only where the DNA matches it firmly. The size field is filled for only some rows; it gives once, few, many or a size class.

D gene	V gene	clone size	J gene	CDR3 DNA	CDR3 protein
NA	TRBV11-2	NA	TRBJ1-1	TGTGCCAGCAGCTTAGACGGAGCGAACACTGAAGCTTTCTTT	CASSLDGANTEAFF
TRBD1	TRBV30	few	TRBJ1-2	TGTGCCTGGAATTCGGGGACAGACTATGGCTACACCTTC	CAWNSGTDYGYTF
NA	TRBV27	NA	TRBJ1-4	TGTGCCAGCAGTTCGGAAATGGCTCCGGTGGAAAAACTGTTTTTT	CASSSEMAPVEKLFF
NA	TRBV27	few	TRBJ1-6	TGTGCCAGCAGTTCAGAACCCCCACCCCTCCACTTT	CASSSEPPPLHF
NA	TRBV4-2	NA	TRBJ2-5	TGTGCCAGCAGCCAAGAGGCGGGGGCCAAAGAGACCCAGTACTTC	CASSQEAGAKETQYF
NA	TRBV6-1	few	TRBJ2-3	TGTGCCAGCAGCCTTACCACAGATACGCAGTATTTT	CASSLTTDTQYF
TRBD1	TRBV10-2	NA	TRBJ1-2	TGCGCCAGCAGAGATGTGGGGACAGGGACAATTTATGGCTACACCTTC	CASRDVGTGTIYGYTF
NA	TRBV9	few	TRBJ1-5	TGTGCCAGCAGCGTAGCTGGGGGGGAGCAGCCCCAGCATTTT	CASSVAGGEQPQHF
NA	TRBV28	few	TRBJ2-5	TGTGCCAGCAGGGTTAGCGAGACCCAGTACTTC	CASRVSETQYF
TRBD1	TRBV4-2	few	TRBJ2-1	TGTGCCAGCAGCCAAGGACAGGGATACAACAATGAGCAGTTCTTC	CASSQGQGYNNEQFF
TRBD1	TRBV10-3	NA	TRBJ2-7	TGTGCCATCAGGGACAGGGGCTCCTACGAGCAGTACTTC	CAIRDRGSYEQYF